These T cell receptor beta chains were read from a single sample in a study of vaccination and CD4 T cells after COVID-19. Via MiXCR, TCRdb re-called the PCR reads, giving one row per CDR3 protein. The sample shows under 6,500 distinct CDR3 sequences, about two fifths of them seen only once. No cognate antigen is known for these TCRs. Sequencing used CD4+ T cells from blood, cultured in vitro. The receptors originated from a human donor in good health. Both conserved end residues are part of each CDR3. The D gene is left open where the match is weak. Only some rows state a clone size, as once, few, many or a class for expanded clones.

CASRDRVVDEQYF,TGTGCCAGCAGAGACAGGGTAGTCGACGAGCAGTACTTC,TRBJ2-7,.,TRBD1,TRBV6-1
CASSPAKVGPTDTQYF,TGTGCCAGCAGCCCAGCCAAGGTGGGCCCTACAGATACGCAGTATTTT,TRBJ2-3,.,.,TRBV7-9
CASSLGNQETQYF,TGTGCCAGCAGCTTAGGGAACCAAGAGACCCAGTACTTC,TRBJ2-5,.,.,TRBV7-6
CSARTGSNQPQHF,TGCAGTGCTCGGACAGGGAGCAATCAGCCCCAGCATTTT,TRBJ1-5,medium-sized,TRBD1,TRBV20-1
CACRGFSGEQYF,TGTGCCTGCAGGGGTTTTTCCGGCGAGCAGTACTTC,TRBJ2-7,few,.,TRBV6-1
CSAPPLAGGQETQYF,TGCAGTGCTCCCCCGCTAGCGGGGGGGCAAGAGACCCAGTACTTC,TRBJ2-5,few,TRBD2,TRBV20-1
CSVNGYTF,TGCAGCGTAAATGGCTACACCTTC,TRBJ1-2,.,.,TRBV29-1
CSARVFPNALYGYAF,TGCAGTGCTAGAGTGTTCCCTAACGCTCTTTATGGCTACGCCTTC,TRBJ1-2,.,.,TRBV20-1
CASSPGHQNTEAFF,TGCGCCAGCAGCCCAGGACACCAGAACACTGAAGCTTTCTTT,TRBJ1-1,.,.,TRBV5-1
CASSIQGAGGTEAFF,TGTGCCAGTAGTATCCAGGGGGCTGGTGGCACTGAAGCTTTCTTT,TRBJ1-1,.,TRBD1,TRBV19
CATSDSVRGQETQYF,TGTGCCACCAGTGATTCGGTCAGGGGCCAAGAGACCCAGTACTTC,TRBJ2-5,.,.,TRBV24-1
CASLETGSIDNQPQHF,TGTGCCAGCCTTGAAACAGGGTCAATTGACAATCAGCCCCAGCATTTT,TRBJ1-5,few,.,TRBV6-1
CASSKSSGGLYNEQFF,TGTGCCAGCTCTAAGTCTAGCGGGGGCCTTTACAATGAGCAGTTCTTC,TRBJ2-1,.,TRBD2,TRBV27
CASSLVRQPLYGYTF,TGTGCCAGCAGCTTAGTCCGACAGCCGCTCTATGGCTACACCTTC,TRBJ1-2,.,.,TRBV11-3
CASSGQGTYNSPLHF,TGTGCCAGCAGCGGACAGGGGACATATAATTCACCCCTCCACTTT,TRBJ1-6,.,TRBD1,TRBV7-9
CATSRVGSWQESTDTQYF,TGTGCCACCAGCAGGGTGGGGTCGTGGCAGGAAAGCACAGATACGCAGTATTTT,TRBJ2-3,.,.,TRBV15
CASSIRRGPNEQYF,TGTGCCAGTAGTATCAGAAGGGGGCCCAACGAGCAGTACTTC,TRBJ2-7,.,TRBD1,TRBV19
CSAKEGGGNSSLHF,TGCAGTGCTAAGGAGGGCGGTGGTAATTCATCCCTCCACTTT,TRBJ1-6,.,.,TRBV20-1
CASNPTGDSNQPQHF,TGTGCCAGCAACCCGACAGGGGATAGCAATCAGCCCCAGCATTTT,TRBJ1-5,.,TRBD1,TRBV6-1
CASRETGEGYGYTF,TGTGCCAGCAGAGAAACAGGGGAGGGCTATGGCTACACCTTC,TRBJ1-2,.,TRBD1,TRBV2
CASSSVLSPNEQFF,TGTGCCAGCAGCTCGGTCCTTAGCCCAAATGAGCAGTTCTTC,TRBJ2-1,.,.,TRBV7-3
CASSTTGVYTDTQYF,TGTGCCAGCAGCACGACAGGGGTTTACACAGATACGCAGTATTTT,TRBJ2-3,.,TRBD1,TRBV7-3
CSGRGDNNNYGYTF,TGCAGTGGTAGGGGGGATAATAATAACTATGGCTACACCTTC,TRBJ1-2,.,.,TRBV20-1
CAWSKRSAGYTF,TGTGCCTGGAGTAAAAGATCAGCGGGCTACACCTTC,TRBJ1-2,.,.,TRBV30
CASSAVAGGNNEQFF,TGTGCCAGCAGCGCGGTAGCGGGGGGAAACAATGAGCAGTTCTTC,TRBJ2-1,.,TRBD2,TRBV7-3
CASSFKRGSTEAFF,TGCGCCAGCAGCTTTAAGAGGGGCTCCACTGAAGCTTTCTTT,TRBJ1-1,.,.,TRBV5-1
CASSRGSQGGTEAFF,TGTGCCAGTAGCCGAGGATCACAGGGGGGCACTGAAGCTTTCTTT,TRBJ1-1,.,TRBD1,TRBV19
CASSLGSTDTQYF,TGCGCCAGCAGCTTGGGTAGCACAGATACGCAGTATTTT,TRBJ2-3,.,.,TRBV5-1
CSASKPANTEAFF,TGCAGCGCAAGCAAACCTGCGAACACTGAAGCTTTCTTT,TRBJ1-1,.,.,TRBV29-1
CASSLQSAMNTEAFF,TGTGCCAGCAGCTTACAGTCAGCCATGAACACTGAAGCTTTCTTT,TRBJ1-1,.,.,TRBV7-2
CSAQSAGGYNYGYTF,TGCAGCGCCCAGTCGGCAGGGGGATATAACTATGGCTACACCTTC,TRBJ1-2,.,TRBD1,TRBV20-1
CASSAQGASNTEAFF,TGTGCCAGCAGCGCACAGGGGGCCTCGAACACTGAAGCTTTCTTT,TRBJ1-1,.,TRBD1,TRBV2
CASSYFAGWAGELFF,TGTGCCAGCAGTTACTTTGCGGGGTGGGCCGGGGAGCTGTTTTTT,TRBJ2-2,few,.,TRBV6-5
CASSGALNTEAFF,TGTGCCAGCTCAGGGGCCCTGAACACTGAAGCTTTCTTT,TRBJ1-1,.,.,TRBV18
CSVGQGRTEAFF,TGCAGCGTTGGGCAGGGTAGGACTGAAGCTTTCTTT,TRBJ1-1,.,.,TRBV29-1
CASSSQINPQYF,TGTGCCAGCAGCTCCCAGATCAATCCGCAGTATTTT,TRBJ2-3,.,.,TRBV7-3
CASRFGRTLYGYTF,TGTGCCAGTAGATTCGGCAGGACCCTCTATGGCTACACCTTC,TRBJ1-2,.,.,TRBV19
CASSRLAGFEETQYF,TGTGCCAGCAGCCGACTAGCGGGGTTTGAAGAGACTCAGTACTTC,TRBJ2-5,.,TRBD2,TRBV5-6
CASSEQGNYEQYF,TGTGCCAGCAGTGAACAGGGGAACTACGAGCAGTACTTC,TRBJ2-7,once,.,TRBV25-1
CATSRGGTDTQYF,TGTGCCACCTCCCGGGGGGGGACAGATACGCAGTATTTT,TRBJ2-3,few,TRBD2,TRBV24-1
CASSLWRTNTEAFF,TGTGCCAGCAGTTTATGGCGGACAAACACTGAAGCTTTCTTT,TRBJ1-1,.,.,TRBV27
CASTYNTGGNGYTF,TGTGCCAGCACCTATAATACAGGAGGTAATGGCTACACCTTC,TRBJ1-2,.,.,TRBV6-1
CASSGRRRTGITEAFF,TGTGCCAGCAGTGGTAGACGTAGGACAGGGATCACTGAAGCTTTCTTT,TRBJ1-1,.,TRBD1,TRBV2
CASSSHPGQANYGYTF,TGTGCCAGCAGCAGCCACCCAGGCCAAGCTAACTATGGCTACACCTTC,TRBJ1-2,few,.,TRBV6-1
CSAPGTSSYEQYF,TGCAGTGCGCCCGGGACTAGCTCCTACGAGCAGTACTTC,TRBJ2-7,.,TRBD2,TRBV20-1
CASSLSRRYEAFF,TGTGCCAGCAGTTTATCCCGACGGTATGAAGCTTTCTTT,TRBJ1-1,.,.,TRBV27
CASSYSGTGQYEQYF,TGTGCCAGCAGTTACTCTGGAACGGGGCAGTACGAGCAGTACTTC,TRBJ2-7,once,.,TRBV6-5
CATSSWGDTDTQYF,TGTGCCACCAGTTCGTGGGGGGACACAGATACGCAGTATTTT,TRBJ2-3,few,.,TRBV24-1
CASSLADRGDEQYF,TGCGCCAGCAGTTTGGCAGACAGGGGTGACGAGCAGTACTTC,TRBJ2-7,large,TRBD1,TRBV5-1
CASTSWGGTNEQYF,TGTGCCAGCACCTCCTGGGGGGGGACAAACGAGCAGTACTTC,TRBJ2-7,.,.,TRBV27
CASSDLQGYYGYTF,TGTGCCAGCAGTGACCTTCAGGGATACTATGGCTACACCTTC,TRBJ1-2,.,.,TRBV6-1
CASSYQGGATDTQYF,TGTGCCAGCAGTTACCAGGGGGGGGCCACAGATACGCAGTATTTT,TRBJ2-3,few,.,TRBV6-2/TRBV6-3
CASSSTSIYERYF,TGTGCCAGCAGTTCGACTAGTATCTACGAGCGGTACTTC,TRBJ2-7,once,.,TRBV6-5
CASRRGEGQPQHF,TGTGCCAGTAGGAGGGGCGAAGGTCAGCCCCAGCATTTT,TRBJ1-5,few,.,TRBV19
CASSFRENTEAFF,TGTGCCAGCAGCTTCAGGGAAAACACTGAAGCTTTCTTT,TRBJ1-1,.,.,TRBV7-3
CASSPGASYGYTF,TGTGCCAGCAGCCCGGGGGCGTCCTATGGCTACACCTTC,TRBJ1-2,.,.,TRBV12-3/TRBV12-4
CASRRQGSSNQPQHF,TGTGCCAGCAGACGCCAGGGGAGTAGCAATCAGCCCCAGCATTTT,TRBJ1-5,few,.,TRBV6-1
CASSRGGSEGYTF,TGTGCCAGCAGCCGGGGCGGGTCAGAGGGCTACACCTTC,TRBJ1-2,.,.,TRBV7-3
CASQGTPDGYTF,TGTGCCAGCCAGGGTACCCCAGATGGCTACACCTTC,TRBJ1-2,.,.,TRBV5-6